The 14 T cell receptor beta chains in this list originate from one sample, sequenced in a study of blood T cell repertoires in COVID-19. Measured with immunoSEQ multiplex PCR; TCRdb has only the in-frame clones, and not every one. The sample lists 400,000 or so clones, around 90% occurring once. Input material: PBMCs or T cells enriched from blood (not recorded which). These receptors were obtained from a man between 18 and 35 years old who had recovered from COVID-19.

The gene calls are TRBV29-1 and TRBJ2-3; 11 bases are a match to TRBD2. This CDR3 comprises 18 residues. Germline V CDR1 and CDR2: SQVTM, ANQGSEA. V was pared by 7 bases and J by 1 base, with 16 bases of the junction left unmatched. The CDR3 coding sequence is TGCAGCGCCCAGGGTGGTCTAGCGGGGGGTTTGGGCACAGATACGCAGTATTTT. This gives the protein CSAQGGLAGGLGTDTQYF.

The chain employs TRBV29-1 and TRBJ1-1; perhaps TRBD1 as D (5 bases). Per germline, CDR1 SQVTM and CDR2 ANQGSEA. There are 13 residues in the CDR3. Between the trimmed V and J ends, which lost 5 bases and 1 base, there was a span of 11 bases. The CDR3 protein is CSVLRGQNTEAFF. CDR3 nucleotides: TGCAGCGTTCTCAGAGGACAGAACACTGAAGCTTTCTTT. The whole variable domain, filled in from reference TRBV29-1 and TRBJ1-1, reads SAVISQKPSRDICQRGTSLTIQCQVDSQVTMMFWYRQQPGQSLTLIATANQGSEATYESGFVIDKFPISRPNLTFSTLTVSNMSPEDSSIYLCSVLRGQNTEAFFGQGTRLTVV.

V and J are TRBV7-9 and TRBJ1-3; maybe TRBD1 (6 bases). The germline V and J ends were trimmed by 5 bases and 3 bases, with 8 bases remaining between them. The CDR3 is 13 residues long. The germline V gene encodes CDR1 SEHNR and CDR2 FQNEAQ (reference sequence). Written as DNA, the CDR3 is TGTGCCAGCAGCCGGACAGTTGGAAACACCATATATTTT. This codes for CASSRTVGNTIYF.

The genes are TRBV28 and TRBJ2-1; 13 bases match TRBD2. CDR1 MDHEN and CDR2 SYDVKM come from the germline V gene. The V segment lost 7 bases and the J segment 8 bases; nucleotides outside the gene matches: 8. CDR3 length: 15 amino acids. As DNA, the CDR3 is TGTGCCAGCACCTCCGGGACTAGCGGGACCGATGAGCAGTTCTTC. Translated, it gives CASTSGTSGTDEQFF.

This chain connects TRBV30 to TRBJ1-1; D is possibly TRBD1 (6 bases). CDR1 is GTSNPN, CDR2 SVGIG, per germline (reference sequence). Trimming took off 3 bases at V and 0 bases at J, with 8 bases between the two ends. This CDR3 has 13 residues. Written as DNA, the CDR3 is TGTGCCTGGAGGGACAGATTGAACACTGAAGCTTTCTTT. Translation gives CAWRDRLNTEAFF.

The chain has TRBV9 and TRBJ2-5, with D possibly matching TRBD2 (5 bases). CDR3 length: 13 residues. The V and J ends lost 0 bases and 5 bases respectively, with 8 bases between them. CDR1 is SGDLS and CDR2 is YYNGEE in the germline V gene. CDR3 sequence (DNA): TGTGCCAGCAGCGTAGGACTATCTGAGACCCAGTACTTC. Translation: CASSVGLSETQYF.

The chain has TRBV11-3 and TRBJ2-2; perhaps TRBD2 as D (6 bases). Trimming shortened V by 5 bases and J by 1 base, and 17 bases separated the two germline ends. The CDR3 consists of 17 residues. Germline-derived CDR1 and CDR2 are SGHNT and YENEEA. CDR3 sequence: CASSPFGIAENTGELFF. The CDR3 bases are TGTGCCAGCAGCCCTTTTGGGATAGCGGAGAACACCGGGGAGCTGTTTTTT.

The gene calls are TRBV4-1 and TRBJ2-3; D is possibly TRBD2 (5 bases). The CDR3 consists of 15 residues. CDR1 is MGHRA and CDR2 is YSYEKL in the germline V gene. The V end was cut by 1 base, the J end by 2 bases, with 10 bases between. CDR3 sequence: CASSQVRADTDTQYF. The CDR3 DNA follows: TGCGCCAGCAGCCAAGTGCGAGCGGACACAGATACGCAGTATTTT.

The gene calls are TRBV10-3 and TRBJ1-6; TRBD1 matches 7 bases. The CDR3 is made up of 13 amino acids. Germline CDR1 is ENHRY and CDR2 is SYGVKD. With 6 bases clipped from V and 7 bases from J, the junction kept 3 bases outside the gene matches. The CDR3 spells CAIRGTENSPLHF. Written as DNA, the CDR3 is TGTGCCATCAGGGGGACAGAGAATTCACCCCTCCACTTT.

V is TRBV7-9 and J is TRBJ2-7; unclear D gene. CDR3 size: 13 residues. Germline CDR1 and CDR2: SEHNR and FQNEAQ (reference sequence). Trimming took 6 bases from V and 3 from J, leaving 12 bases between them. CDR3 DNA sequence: TGTGCCAGCAGTTCTATTTCACGCTACGAGCAGTACTTC. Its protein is CASSSISRYEQYF.

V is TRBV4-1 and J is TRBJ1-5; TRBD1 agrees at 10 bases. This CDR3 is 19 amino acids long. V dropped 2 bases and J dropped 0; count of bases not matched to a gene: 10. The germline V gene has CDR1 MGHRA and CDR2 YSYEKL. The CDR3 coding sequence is TGCGCCAGCAGCCAACGTTCCGGGACAGGGGTGGATAGCAATCAGCCCCAGCATTTT. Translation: CASSQRSGTGVDSNQPQHF.

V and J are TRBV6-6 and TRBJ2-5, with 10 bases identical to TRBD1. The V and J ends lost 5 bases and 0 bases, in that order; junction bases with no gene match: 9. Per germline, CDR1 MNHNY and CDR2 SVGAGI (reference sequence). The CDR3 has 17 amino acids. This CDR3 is CASSQIPGQGNQETQYF. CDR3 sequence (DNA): TGTGCCAGCAGTCAAATCCCGGGACAGGGGAACCAAGAGACCCAGTACTTC.

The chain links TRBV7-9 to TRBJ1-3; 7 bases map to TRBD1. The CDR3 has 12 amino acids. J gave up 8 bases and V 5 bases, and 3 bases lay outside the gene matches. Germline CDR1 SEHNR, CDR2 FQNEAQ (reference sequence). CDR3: CASSVTGDTIYF. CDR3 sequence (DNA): TGTGCCAGCAGCGTTACAGGGGACACCATATATTTT.

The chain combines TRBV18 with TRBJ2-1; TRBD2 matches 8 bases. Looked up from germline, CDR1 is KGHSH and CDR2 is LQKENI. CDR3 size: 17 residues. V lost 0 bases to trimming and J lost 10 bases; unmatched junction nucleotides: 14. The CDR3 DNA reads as TGTGCCAGCTCACCACCGGGCGGGACTAGGTCGGTCAGGGAGCAGTTCTTC. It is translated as CASSPPGGTRSVREQFF.